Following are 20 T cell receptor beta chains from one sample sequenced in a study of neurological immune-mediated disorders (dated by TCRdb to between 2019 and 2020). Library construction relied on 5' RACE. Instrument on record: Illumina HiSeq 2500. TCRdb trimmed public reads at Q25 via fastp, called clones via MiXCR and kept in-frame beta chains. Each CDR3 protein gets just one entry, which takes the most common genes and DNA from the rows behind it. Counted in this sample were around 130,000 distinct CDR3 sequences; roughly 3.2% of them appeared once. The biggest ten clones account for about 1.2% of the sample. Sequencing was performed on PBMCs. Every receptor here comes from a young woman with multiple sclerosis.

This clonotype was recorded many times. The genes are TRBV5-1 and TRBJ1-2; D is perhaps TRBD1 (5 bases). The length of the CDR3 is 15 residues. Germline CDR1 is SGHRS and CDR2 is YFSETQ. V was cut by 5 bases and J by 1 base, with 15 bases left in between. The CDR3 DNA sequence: TGCGCCAGCAGTCGCCGGGACGGACATAACTATGGCTACACCTTC. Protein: CASSRRDGHNYGYTF.

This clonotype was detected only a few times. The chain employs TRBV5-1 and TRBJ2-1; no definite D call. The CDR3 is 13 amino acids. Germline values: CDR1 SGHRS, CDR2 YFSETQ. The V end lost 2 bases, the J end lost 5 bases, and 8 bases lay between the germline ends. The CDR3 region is CASSFKLDNEQFF. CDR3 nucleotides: TGCGCCAGCAGCTTTAAACTCGACAATGAGCAGTTCTTC.

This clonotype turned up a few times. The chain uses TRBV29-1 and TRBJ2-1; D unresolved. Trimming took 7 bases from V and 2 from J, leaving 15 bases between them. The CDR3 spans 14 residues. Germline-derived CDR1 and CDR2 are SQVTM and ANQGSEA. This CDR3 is CSAIPGKAYNEQFF. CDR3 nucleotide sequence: TGCAGCGCCATTCCGGGCAAGGCCTACAATGAGCAGTTCTTC.

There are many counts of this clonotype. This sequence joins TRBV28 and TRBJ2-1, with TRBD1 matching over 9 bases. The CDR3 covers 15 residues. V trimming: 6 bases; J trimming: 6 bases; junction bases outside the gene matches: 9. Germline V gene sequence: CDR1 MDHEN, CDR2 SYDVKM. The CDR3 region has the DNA TGTGCCAGCAGACCGAGGGGACAGGGTATCAATGAGCAGTTCTTC. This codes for CASRPRGQGINEQFF.

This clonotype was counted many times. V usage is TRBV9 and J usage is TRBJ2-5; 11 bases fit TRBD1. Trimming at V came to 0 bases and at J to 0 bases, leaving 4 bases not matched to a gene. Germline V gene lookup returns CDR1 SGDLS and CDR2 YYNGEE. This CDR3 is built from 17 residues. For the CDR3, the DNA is TGTGCCAGCAGCGTAGAGTCGGGACAGGGGGACCAAGAGACCCAGTACTTC. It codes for CASSVESGQGDQETQYF.

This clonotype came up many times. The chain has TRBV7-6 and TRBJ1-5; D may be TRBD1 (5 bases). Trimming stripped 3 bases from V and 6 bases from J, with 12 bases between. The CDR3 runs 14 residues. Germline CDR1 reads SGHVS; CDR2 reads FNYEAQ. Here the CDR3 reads CASSLSTGGQPQHF. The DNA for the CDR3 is TGTGCCAGCAGCTTGTCGACGGGGGGTCAGCCCCAGCATTTT. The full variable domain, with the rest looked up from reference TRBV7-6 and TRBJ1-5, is GAGVSQSPRYKVTKRGQDVALRCDPISGHVSLYWYRQALGQGPEFLTYFNYEAQQDKSGLPNDRFSAERPEGSISTLTIQRTEQRDSAMYRCASSLSTGGQPQHFGDGTRLSIL.

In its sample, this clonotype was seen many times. CDR3 loop: CASRMAGTGTNNEQFF. DNA of the CDR3: TGCGCCAGCAGGATGGCCGGGACAGGAACAAACAATGAGCAGTTCTTC. This chain links TRBV5-1 with TRBJ2-1; 8 bases match TRBD1. The CDR3 has 16 residues. Per the germline V gene, CDR1 is SGHRS and CDR2 is YFSETQ. V lost 5 bases, J lost 5 bases, and 12 bases stayed unmatched.

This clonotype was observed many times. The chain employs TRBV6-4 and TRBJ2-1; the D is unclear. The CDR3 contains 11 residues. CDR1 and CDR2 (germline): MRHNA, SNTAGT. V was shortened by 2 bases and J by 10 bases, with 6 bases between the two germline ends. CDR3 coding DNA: TGTGCCAGCAGTGACGGAGTGGAGCAGTTCTTC. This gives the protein CASSDGVEQFF.

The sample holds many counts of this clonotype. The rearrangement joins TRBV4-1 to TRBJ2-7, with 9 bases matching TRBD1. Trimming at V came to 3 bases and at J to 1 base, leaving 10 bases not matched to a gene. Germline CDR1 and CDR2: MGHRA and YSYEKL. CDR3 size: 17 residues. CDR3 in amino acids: CASSQATRGTGSYEQYF. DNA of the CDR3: TGCGCCAGCAGCCAGGCTACCAGAGGGACAGGGTCCTACGAGCAGTACTTC.

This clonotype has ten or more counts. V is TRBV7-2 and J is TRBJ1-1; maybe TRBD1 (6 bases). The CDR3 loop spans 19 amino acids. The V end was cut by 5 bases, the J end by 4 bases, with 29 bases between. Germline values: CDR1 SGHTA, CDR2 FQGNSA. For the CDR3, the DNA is TGTGCCAGCAGCACCCACTTCAGGGGTGGGATGGTTAGTCGCACTGAAGCTTTCTTT. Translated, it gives CASSTHFRGGMVSRTEAFF.

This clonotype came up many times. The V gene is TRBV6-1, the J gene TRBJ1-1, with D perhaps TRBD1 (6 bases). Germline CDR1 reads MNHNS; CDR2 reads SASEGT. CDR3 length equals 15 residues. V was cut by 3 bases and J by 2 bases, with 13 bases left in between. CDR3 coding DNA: TGTGCCAGCAGTGAGGGTTGGACAGCAAACACTGAAGCTTTCTTT. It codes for CASSEGWTANTEAFF.

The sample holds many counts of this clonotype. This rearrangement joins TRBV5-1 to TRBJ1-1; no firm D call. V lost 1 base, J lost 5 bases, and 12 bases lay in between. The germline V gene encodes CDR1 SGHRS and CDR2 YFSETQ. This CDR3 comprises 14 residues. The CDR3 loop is CASSLSIRATEAFF. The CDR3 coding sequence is TGCGCCAGCAGCTTGTCTATCCGAGCAACTGAAGCTTTCTTT.

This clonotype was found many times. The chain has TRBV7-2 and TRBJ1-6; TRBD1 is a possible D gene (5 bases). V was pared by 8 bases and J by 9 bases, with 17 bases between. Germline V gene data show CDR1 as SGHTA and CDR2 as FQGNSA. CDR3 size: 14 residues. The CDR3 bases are TGTGCCAGCCGGGAGGGGAATGTCGGTTCACCCCTCCACTTT. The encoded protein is CASREGNVGSPLHF.

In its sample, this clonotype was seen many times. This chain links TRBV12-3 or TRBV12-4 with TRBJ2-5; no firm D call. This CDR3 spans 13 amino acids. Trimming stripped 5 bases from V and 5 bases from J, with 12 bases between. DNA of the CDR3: TGTGCCAGCAGTGAGTTTTTGGGCGAGACCCAGTACTTC. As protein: CASSEFLGETQYF.

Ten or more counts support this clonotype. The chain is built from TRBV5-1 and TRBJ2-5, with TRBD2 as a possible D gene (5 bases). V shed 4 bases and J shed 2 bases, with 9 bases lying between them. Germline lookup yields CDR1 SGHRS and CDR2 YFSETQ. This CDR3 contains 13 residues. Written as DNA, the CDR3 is TGCGCCAGCAGCCGGACGGGGCAAGAGACCCAGTACTTC. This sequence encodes CASSRTGQETQYF.

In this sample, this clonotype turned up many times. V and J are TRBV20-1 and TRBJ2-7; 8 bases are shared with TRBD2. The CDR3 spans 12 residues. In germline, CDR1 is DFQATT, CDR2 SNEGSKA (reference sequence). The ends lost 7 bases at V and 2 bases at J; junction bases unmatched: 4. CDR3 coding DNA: TGCAGTGGCCGGGGGGGGACCTACGAGCAGTACTTC. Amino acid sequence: CSGRGGTYEQYF.

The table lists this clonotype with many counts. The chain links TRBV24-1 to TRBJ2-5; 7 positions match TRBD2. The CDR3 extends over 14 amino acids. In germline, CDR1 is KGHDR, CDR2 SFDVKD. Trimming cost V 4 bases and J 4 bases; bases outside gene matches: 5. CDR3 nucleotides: TGTGCCACCAGTGAAGGTCGCGGGAGAGAGACCCAGTACTTC. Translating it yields CATSEGRGRETQYF.

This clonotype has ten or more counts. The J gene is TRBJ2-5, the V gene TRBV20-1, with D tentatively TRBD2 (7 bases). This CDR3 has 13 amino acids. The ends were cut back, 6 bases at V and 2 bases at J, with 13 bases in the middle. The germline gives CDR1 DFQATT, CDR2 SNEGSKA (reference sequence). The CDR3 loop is CSADGGTQETQYF. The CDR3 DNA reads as TGCAGTGCAGACGGGGGGACACAAGAGACCCAGTACTTC.

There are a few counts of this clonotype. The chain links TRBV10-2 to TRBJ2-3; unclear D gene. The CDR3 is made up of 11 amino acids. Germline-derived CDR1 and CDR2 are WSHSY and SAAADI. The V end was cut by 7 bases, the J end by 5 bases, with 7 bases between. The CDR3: CASTPGDTQYF. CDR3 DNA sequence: TGCGCCAGCACCCCTGGAGATACGCAGTATTTT.

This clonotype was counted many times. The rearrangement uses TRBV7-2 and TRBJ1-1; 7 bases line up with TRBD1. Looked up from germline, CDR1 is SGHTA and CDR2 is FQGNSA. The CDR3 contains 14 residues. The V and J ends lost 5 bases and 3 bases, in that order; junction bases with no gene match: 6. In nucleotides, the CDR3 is TGTGCCAGCAGCCATCGGACAGGCGACACTGAAGCTTTCTTT. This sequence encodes CASSHRTGDTEAFF.